The rows below give T cell receptor beta chains drawn from one sample of a study of identical twins. TCRdb itself ran the 5' RACE reads through MiXCR, one entry per CDR3 protein. Among approximately 490,000 distinct CDR3 sequences listed, approximately 20% were seen once. The sample was also reused in another study, on yellow fever vaccine responses in identical twins.

Sequencing was performed on CD4+ T cells sorted from blood. These receptors originate from a woman between 18 and 30 years old in good health. Each CDR3 is given with its conserved first and last residue. The D gene is left open where the match is weak. A row's size may be missing; if present it is once, few, many or a size class.

size: NA
D: TRBD1
J: TRBJ2-1
V: TRBV3-1
CDR3: CASSQEATGGYNEQFF
DNA: TGTGCCAGCAGCCAAGAAGCGACAGGGGGCTACAATGAGCAGTTCTTC

size: NA
D: NA
J: TRBJ2-5
V: TRBV12-3/TRBV12-4
CDR3: CASSLTGPKETQYF
DNA: TGTGCCAGCAGTTTAACGGGACCAAAAGAGACCCAGTACTTC

size: few
D: NA
J: TRBJ2-1
V: TRBV6-6
CDR3: CASRQTGNEQFF
DNA: TGTGCCAGCAGGCAGACTGGGAATGAGCAGTTCTTC

size: few
D: NA
J: TRBJ1-1
V: TRBV6-1
CDR3: CASSRGGPRNTEAFF
DNA: TGTGCCAGCTCCCGCGGGGGGCCTCGGAACACTGAAGCTTTCTTT

size: NA
D: NA
J: TRBJ1-4
V: TRBV12-3/TRBV12-4
CDR3: CASSQQQFTNEKLFF
DNA: TGTGCCAGCAGTCAACAGCAATTTACTAATGAAAAACTGTTTTTT

size: NA
D: TRBD2
J: TRBJ2-1
V: TRBV29-1
CDR3: CSVGPRLADEQFF
DNA: TGCAGCGTCGGCCCCAGACTAGCTGATGAGCAGTTCTTC

size: NA
D: NA
J: TRBJ1-1
V: TRBV27
CDR3: CASSLRGPLNTEAFF
DNA: TGTGCCAGCAGCCTACGTGGGCCCCTGAACACTGAAGCTTTCTTT

size: few
D: NA
J: TRBJ2-3
V: TRBV20-1
CDR3: CSAPGPTSTDTQYF
DNA: TGCAGTGCTCCGGGACCAACAAGCACAGATACGCAGTATTTT

size: NA
D: NA
J: TRBJ2-3
V: TRBV20-1
CDR3: CSARGAASSTDTQYF
DNA: TGCAGTGCTAGGGGGGCGGCGTCTAGCACAGATACGCAGTATTTT

size: few
D: TRBD2
J: TRBJ2-7
V: TRBV12-3/TRBV12-4
CDR3: CASSFVREAYEQYF
DNA: TGTGCCAGCAGTTTCGTGCGGGAGGCATACGAGCAGTACTTC

size: NA
D: NA
J: TRBJ2-2
V: TRBV6-1
CDR3: CASSKNRGSGELFF
DNA: TGTGCCAGCAGTAAAAACCGGGGTTCGGGGGAGCTGTTTTTT